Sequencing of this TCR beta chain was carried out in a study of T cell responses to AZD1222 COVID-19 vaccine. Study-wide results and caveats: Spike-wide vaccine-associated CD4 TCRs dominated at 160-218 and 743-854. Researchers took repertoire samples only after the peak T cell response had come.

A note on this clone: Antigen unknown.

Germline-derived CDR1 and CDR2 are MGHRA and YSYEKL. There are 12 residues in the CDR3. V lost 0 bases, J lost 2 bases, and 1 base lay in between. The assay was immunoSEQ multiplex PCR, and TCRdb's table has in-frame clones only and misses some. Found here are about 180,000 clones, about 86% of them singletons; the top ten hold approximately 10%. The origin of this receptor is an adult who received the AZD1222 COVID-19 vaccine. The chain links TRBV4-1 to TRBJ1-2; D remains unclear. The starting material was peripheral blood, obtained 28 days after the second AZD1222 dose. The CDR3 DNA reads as TGCGCCAGCAGCCAAGAAAACTATGGCTACACCTTC. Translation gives CASSQENYGYTF.